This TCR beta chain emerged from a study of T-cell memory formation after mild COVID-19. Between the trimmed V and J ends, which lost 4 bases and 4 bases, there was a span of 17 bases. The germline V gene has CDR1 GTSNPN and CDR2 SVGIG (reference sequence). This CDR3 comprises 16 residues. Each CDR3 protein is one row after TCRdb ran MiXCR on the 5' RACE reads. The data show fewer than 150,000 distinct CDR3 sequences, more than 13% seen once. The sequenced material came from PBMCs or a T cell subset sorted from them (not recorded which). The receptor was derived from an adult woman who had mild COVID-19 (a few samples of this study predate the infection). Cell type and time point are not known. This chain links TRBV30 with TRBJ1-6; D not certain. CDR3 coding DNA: TGTGCCTGGACCGCAAGGGCAGTGGGTTATAATTCACCCCTCCACTTT. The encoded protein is CAWTARAVGYNSPLHF.